This T cell receptor (beta chain) was observed in a study of blood T cell repertoires in COVID-19. Study at large: Samples of COVID-19 (acute and convalescent) were obtained from the United States, Italy and Spain.

Trimming at V came to 7 bases and at J to 4 bases, leaving 8 bases not matched to a gene. Germline lookup yields CDR1 MDHEN and CDR2 SYDVKM. The CDR3 runs to 14 residues. This clone was seen a few times. As handled by the study authors: Nucleated cell counts were estimated from reference gene primer amplification. Clones were sequenced by immunoSEQ multiplex PCR, and TCRdb holds only the in-frame ones, with some missing. V and J calls and clone size are those listed in that table; D and trimming were worked out from the DNA. The table lists 80,000 or so clones, about 90% of them singletons. This receptor was identified in a woman between 45 and 65 years old in a cohort sampled during active COVID-19. Sequencing was done on a sample of peripheral blood. The chain employs TRBV28 and TRBJ2-7, with 9 nucleotides matching TRBD2. The CDR3 reads CASKISGSGYEQYF. The CDR3 DNA reads TGTGCCAGCAAGATTAGCGGGAGTGGTTACGAGCAGTACTTC.